This TCR beta chain appears in the sequencing data of a study of T cell responses to AZD1222 COVID-19 vaccine. General observations from the study: Baseline seropositives among AZD1222 recipients totaled only 5 to 7. Donors were largely white British and mainly female; clonal diversity was possibly underestimated. No repertoire was sampled before or during the peak T cell response, only after it.

V lost 0 bases to trimming and J lost 5 bases; unmatched junction nucleotides: 12. Germline V lookup: CDR1 SGHRS, CDR2 YFSETQ. The CDR3 runs 17 residues. TCRdb keeps only in-frame clones here, not all; method: immunoSEQ multiplex PCR. The sample includes fewer than 150,000 clones, 80% to 95% of them seen just once. About this clone itself: The antigen is undetermined.

The origin of this receptor is an adult in good health. The V call is TRBV5-1, the J call TRBJ2-5; 8 nucleotides line up with TRBD2. Material: peripheral blood, obtained on day 0 of AZD1222 vaccination. This chain's CDR3 is CASSLGAGEGLWETQYF. As DNA, the CDR3 is TGCGCCAGCAGCTTGGGAGCGGGAGAGGGGTTATGGGAGACCCAGTACTTC. Complete variable domain (other parts from reference TRBV5-1 and TRBJ2-5): KAGVTQTPRYLIKTRGQQVTLSCSPISGHRSVSWYQQTPGQGLQFLFEYFSETQRNKGNFPGRFSGRQFSNSRSEMNVSTLELGDSALYLCASSLGAGEGLWETQYFGPGTRLLVL.